A single sample gave rise to the 2 T cell receptor beta chains below, sequenced in a study of CD8+CD57+ T cells in acquired aplastic anemia. Genomic DNA was employed as the template in profiling TCR beta VDJ and CDR3. MiXCR, applied by TCRdb to the reads, yields one record per CDR3 protein. The sample records about 150,000 distinct CDR3 sequences, around half being singletons. Flow cytometry had shown expanded CD8+CD57+ cells in the patients chosen for sequencing. The source material was sorted CD4+, CD8+, or CD8+CD57+ T cells (not recorded which) from PBMCs. These receptors originate from a human donor with aplastic anemia.

The chain uses TRBV7-3 and TRBJ1-1; no firm D call. CDR1 is SGHTA, CDR2 FQGTGA, per germline. V lost 6 bases, J lost 0 bases, and 8 bases lay in between. This CDR3 is built from 13 residues. The DNA of the CDR3 is TGTGCCAGCAGGCGGGGAATGAACACTGAAGCTTTCTTT. Its translation is CASRRGMNTEAFF.

This chain links TRBV24-1 with TRBJ2-7; D unclear. The CDR3 is 13 residues long. Trimming cost V 0 bases and J 5 bases, with 7 bases left between them. CDR1 KGHDR and CDR2 SFDVKD come from the germline V gene. CDR3 loop: CATSDLPGNEQYF. In DNA, the CDR3 is TGTGCCACCAGTGATTTGCCGGGTAACGAGCAGTACTTC.